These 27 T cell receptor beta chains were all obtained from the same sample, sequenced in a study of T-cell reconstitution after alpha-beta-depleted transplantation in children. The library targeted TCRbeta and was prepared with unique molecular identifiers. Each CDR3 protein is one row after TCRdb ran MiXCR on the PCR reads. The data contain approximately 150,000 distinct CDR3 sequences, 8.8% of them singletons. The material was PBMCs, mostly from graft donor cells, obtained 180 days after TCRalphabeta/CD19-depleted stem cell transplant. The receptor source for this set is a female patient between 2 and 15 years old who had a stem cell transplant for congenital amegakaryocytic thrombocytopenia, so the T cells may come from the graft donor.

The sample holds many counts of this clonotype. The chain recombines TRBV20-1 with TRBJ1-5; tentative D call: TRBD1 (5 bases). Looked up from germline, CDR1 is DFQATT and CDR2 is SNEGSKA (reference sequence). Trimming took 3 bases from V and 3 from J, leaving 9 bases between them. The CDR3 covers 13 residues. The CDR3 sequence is CSARLGTNQPQHF. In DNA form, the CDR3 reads TGCAGTGCTAGGTTGGGGACCAATCAGCCCCAGCATTTT.

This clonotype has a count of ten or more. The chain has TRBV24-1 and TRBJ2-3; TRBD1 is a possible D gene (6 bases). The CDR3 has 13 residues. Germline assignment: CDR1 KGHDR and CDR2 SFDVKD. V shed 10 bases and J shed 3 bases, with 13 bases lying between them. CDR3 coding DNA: TGTGCCACACAGGGAGCCTTGACAGATACGCAGTATTTT. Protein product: CATQGALTDTQYF.

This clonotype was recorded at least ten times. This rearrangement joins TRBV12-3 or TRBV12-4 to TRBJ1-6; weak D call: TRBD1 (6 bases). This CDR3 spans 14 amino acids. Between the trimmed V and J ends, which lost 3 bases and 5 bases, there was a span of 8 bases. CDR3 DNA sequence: TGTGCCAGCAGTTTGGGACAAAATAATTCACCCCTCCACTTT. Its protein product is CASSLGQNNSPLHF.

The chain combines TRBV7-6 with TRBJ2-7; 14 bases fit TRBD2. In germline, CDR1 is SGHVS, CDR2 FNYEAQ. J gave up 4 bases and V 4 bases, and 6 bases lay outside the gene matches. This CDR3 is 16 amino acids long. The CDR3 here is CASSSRTSGGSYEQYF. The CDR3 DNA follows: TGTGCCAGCAGCTCCAGGACTAGCGGGGGGAGTTACGAGCAGTACTTC.

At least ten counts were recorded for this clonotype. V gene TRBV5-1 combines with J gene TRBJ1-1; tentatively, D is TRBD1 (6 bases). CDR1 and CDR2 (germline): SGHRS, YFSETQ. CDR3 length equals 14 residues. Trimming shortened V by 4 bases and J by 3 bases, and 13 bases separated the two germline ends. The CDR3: CASSTTGMYTEAFF. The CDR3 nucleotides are TGCGCCAGCAGCACTACAGGGATGTACACTGAAGCTTTCTTT.

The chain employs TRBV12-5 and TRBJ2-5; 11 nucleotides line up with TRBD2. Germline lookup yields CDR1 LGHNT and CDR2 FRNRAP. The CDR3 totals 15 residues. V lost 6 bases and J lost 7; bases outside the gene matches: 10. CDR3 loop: CASGPGLAVERTQYF. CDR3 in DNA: TGTGCTAGTGGCCCGGGACTAGCGGTCGAGCGGACCCAGTACTTC.

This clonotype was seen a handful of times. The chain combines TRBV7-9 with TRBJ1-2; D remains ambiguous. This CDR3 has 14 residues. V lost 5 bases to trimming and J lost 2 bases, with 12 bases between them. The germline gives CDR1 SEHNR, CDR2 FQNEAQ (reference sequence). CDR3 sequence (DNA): TGTGCCAGCAGCCCCACGATGAGGAACTATGGCTACACCTTC. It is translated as CASSPTMRNYGYTF.

CDR3 DNA: TGTGCCAGCAGTGAGTTTACAGTTCTTTCCGGGGAGCTGTTTTTT. Its translation: CASSEFTVLSGELFF. The chain has TRBV2 and TRBJ2-2, with D unresolved. The V gene's germline CDR1 is SNHLY and CDR2 FYNNEI. CDR3 size: 15 residues. Trimming pared 3 bases from V and 6 bases from J, leaving 14 bases between. Using reference TRBV2 and TRBJ2-2 for the parts outside the CDR3, the full variable domain is EPEVTQTPSHQVTQMGQEVILRCVPISNHLYFYWYRQILGQKVEFLVSFYNNEISEKSEIFDDQFSVERPDGSNFTLKIRSTKLEDSAMYFCASSEFTVLSGELFFGEGSRLTVL.

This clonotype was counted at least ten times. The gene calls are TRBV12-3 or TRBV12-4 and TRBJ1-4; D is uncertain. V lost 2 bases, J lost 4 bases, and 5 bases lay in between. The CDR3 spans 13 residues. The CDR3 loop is CASSLQNNEKLFF. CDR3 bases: TGTGCCAGCAGTTTACAAAATAATGAAAAACTGTTTTTT.

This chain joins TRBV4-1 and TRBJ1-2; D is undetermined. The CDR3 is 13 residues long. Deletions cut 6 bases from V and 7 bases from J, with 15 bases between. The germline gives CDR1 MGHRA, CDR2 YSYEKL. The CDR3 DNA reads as TGCGCCAGCAGTCAGGACCGTTTAACTGGCTACACCTTC. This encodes CASSQDRLTGYTF.

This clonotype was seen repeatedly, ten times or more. CDR3 sequence: CASSRGQAYEQYF. CDR3 bases: TGTGCCAGCAGTCGGGGACAGGCCTACGAGCAGTACTTC. The V and J genes are TRBV27 and TRBJ2-7; 8 bases line up with TRBD1. The V segment lost 5 bases and the J segment 2 bases; nucleotides outside the gene matches: 2. The CDR3 totals 13 residues. The germline V gene has CDR1 MNHEY and CDR2 SMNVEV (reference sequence).

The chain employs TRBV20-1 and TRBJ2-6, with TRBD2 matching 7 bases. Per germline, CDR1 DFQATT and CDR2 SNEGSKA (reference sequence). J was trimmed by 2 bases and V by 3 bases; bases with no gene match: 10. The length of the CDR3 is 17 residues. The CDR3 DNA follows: TGCAGTGCTAGGGGACGTGCGGGAGCGACTGGGGCCAACGTCCTGACTTTC. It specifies CSARGRAGATGANVLTF.

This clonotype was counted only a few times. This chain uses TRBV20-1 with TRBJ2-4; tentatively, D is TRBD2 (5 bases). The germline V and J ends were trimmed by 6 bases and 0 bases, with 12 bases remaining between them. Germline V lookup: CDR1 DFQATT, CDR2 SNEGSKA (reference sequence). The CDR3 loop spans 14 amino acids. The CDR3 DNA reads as TGCAGTGCCGGGGTGACCTTAGCCAAAAACATTCAGTACTTC. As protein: CSAGVTLAKNIQYF.

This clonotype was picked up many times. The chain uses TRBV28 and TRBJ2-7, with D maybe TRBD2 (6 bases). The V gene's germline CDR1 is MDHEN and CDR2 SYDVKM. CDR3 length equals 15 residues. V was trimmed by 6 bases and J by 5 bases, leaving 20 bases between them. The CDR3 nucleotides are TGTGCCAGCAGATCAGACCGGAGGGGCGGGAACGAGCAGTACTTC. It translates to CASRSDRRGGNEQYF.

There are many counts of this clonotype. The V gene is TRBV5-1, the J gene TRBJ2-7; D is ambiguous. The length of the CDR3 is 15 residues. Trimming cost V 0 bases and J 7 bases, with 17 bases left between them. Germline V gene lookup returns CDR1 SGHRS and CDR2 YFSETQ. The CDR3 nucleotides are TGCGCCAGCAGCTTGGTCTTGGGTACCGGTGGAGAGCAGTACTTC. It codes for CASSLVLGTGGEQYF.

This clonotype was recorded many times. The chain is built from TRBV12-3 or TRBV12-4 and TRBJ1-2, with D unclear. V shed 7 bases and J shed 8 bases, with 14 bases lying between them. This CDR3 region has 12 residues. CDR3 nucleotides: TGTGCCAGCAATGGGGTCGGGAAAGGCTACACCTTC. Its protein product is CASNGVGKGYTF.

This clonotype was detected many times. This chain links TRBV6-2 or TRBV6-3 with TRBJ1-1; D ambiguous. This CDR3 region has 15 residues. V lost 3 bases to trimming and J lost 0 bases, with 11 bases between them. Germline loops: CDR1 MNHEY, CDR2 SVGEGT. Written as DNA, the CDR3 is TGTGCCAGCAGTTATTACCTCGGGGTGAACACTGAAGCTTTCTTT. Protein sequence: CASSYYLGVNTEAFF.

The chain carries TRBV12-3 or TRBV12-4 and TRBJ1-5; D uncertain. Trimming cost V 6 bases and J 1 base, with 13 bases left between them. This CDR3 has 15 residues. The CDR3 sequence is CASSPRVGSNQPQHF. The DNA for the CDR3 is TGTGCCAGCAGCCCAAGGGTCGGAAGCAATCAGCCCCAGCATTTT.

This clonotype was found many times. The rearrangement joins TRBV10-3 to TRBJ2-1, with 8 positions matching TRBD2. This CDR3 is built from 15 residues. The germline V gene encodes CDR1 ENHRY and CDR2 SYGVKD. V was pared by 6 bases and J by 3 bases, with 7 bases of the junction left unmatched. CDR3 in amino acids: CAIRWSGGLYNEQFF. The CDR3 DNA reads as TGTGCCATCAGATGGAGCGGGGGCCTCTACAATGAGCAGTTCTTC.

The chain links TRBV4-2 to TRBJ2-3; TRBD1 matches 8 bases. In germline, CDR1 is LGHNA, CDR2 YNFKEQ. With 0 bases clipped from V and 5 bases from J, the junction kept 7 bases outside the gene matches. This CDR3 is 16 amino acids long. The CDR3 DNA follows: TGTGCCAGCAGCCAAGATAGCCAGGGGGCTAAAGATACGCAGTATTTT. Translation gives CASSQDSQGAKDTQYF.

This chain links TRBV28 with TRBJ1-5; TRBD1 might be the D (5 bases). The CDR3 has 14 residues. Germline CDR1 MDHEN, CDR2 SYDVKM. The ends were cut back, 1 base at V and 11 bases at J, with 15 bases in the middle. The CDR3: CASSLSGASGSQHF. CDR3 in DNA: TGTGCCAGCAGTTTATCCGGGGCAAGCGGGTCCCAGCATTTT.

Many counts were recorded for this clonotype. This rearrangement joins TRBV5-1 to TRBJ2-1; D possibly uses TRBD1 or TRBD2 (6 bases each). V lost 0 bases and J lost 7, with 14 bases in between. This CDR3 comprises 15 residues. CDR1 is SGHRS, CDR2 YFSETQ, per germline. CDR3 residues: CASSLVLAQGNEQFF. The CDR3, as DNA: TGCGCCAGCAGCTTGGTACTAGCCCAGGGGAATGAGCAGTTCTTC.

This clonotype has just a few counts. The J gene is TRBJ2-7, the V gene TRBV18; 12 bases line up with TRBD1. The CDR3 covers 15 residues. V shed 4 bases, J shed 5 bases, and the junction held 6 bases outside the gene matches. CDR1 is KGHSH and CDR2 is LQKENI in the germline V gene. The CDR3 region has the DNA TGTGCCAGCTCACTACCCGGGACAGGGGGCCACGAGCAGTACTTC. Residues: CASSLPGTGGHEQYF.

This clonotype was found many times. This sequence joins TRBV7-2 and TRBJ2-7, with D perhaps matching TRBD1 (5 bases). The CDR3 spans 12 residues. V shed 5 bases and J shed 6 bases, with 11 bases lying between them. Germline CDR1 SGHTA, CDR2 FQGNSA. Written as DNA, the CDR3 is TGTGCCAGCAGCCATCCAGGGATCGAGCAGTACTTC. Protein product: CASSHPGIEQYF.

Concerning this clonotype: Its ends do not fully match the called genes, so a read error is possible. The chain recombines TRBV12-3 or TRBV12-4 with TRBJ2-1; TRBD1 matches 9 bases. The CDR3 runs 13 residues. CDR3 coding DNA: TGTGCCAGCAGTAGACAGGGGGGAGGGGGTTCTCTCTTC. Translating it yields CASSRQGGGGSLF.

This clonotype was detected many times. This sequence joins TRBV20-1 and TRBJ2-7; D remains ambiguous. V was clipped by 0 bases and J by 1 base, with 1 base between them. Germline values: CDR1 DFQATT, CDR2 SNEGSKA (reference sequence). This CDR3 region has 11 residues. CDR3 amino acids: CSARESYEQYF. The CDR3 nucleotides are TGCAGTGCTAGAGAGTCCTACGAGCAGTACTTC.

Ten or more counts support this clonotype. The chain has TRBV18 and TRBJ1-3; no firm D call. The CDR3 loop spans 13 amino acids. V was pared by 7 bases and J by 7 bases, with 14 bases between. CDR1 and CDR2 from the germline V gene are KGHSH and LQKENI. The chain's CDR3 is CASCWAPENTIYF. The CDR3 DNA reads TGTGCCAGCTGCTGGGCTCCAGAGAACACCATATATTTT.